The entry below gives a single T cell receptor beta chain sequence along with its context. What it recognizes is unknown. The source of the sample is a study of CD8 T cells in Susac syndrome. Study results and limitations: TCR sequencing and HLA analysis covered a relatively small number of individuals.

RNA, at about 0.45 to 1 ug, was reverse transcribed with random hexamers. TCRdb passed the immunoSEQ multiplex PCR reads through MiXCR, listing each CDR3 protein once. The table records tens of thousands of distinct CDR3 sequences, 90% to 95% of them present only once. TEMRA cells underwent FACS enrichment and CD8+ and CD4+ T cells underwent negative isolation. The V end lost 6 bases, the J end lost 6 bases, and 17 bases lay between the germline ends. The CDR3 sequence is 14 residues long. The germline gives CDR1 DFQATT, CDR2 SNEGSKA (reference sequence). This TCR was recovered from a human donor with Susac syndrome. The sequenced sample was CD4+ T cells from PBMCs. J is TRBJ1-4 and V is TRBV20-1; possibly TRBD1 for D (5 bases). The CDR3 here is CSALLRDWHEKLFF. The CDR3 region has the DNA TGCAGTGCCCTCCTCCGGGACTGGCATGAAAAACTGTTTTTT.